This entry describes one T cell receptor (beta chain). The CDR3 has 15 residues. CDR1 and CDR2 from the germline V gene are SGHAT and FQNNGV. Deletions cut 0 bases from V and 2 bases from J, with 5 bases between. This entry is derived from a study of blood T cell repertoires in COVID-19. Study context: Samples representing acute and convalescent COVID-19 were sourced from the United States, Italy and Spain.

The Seattle patients, enrolled during active infection, were followed longitudinally. Per the study methods: Amplification of reference gene primers provided the estimated nucleated cell counts. Measured with immunoSEQ multiplex PCR; TCRdb has only the in-frame clones, and not every one. That table furnishes V, J and clone size, whereas the DNA furnished D and trimming. The repertoire includes tens of thousands of clones, approximately 90% of them detected once, and around 0.34% sits in the top ten. This clonotype was sampled from a man aged 50-59 years with COVID-19, enrolled during active disease. Sequenced material: peripheral blood. The chain employs TRBV11-2 and TRBJ2-6, with D unclear. CDR3 amino acids: CASSLDSPGANVLTF. For the CDR3, the DNA is TGTGCCAGCAGCTTAGATTCTCCTGGGGCCAACGTCCTGACTTTC.